This T cell receptor (beta chain) was found in a study of cytomegalovirus exposure and HLA in healthy donors. PCR used 60 Vbeta primers and 13 Jbeta primers. Only in-frame clones appear in the TCRdb table, and some are missing; sequencing was by immunoSEQ multiplex PCR. The table lists approximately 200,000 clones, 84% of them singletons. Note on this clone: Its target is not known.

The CDR3 has 13 amino acids. V dropped 6 bases and J dropped 0; count of bases not matched to a gene: 2. CDR1 and CDR2 from the germline V gene are ENHRY and SYGVKD. Findings of the study overall: Per published accounts, TCR beta sequences correctly predicted the HLA-A and HLA-B alleles of most subjects.

The TCR comes from a boy under 18 in good health and CMV-seronegative. The V and J genes are TRBV10-3 and TRBJ2-7; 7 bases agree with TRBD2. The sequencing sample was made of PBMCs. In DNA form, the CDR3 reads TGTGCCATCAGGGGGAGGGACTCCTACGAGCAGTACTTC. Translating gives CAIRGRDSYEQYF.